The 26 T cell receptor beta chains below come from one sample, sequenced in a study of immune characterization of retroperitoneal liposarcoma. MiXCR, run by TCRdb on the PCR reads, gives a single entry per CDR3 protein. The sample lists some 4,200 distinct CDR3 sequences; 30% to 45% were seen once. Sequences were obtained from tumor tissue. The source is a male donor with retroperitoneal liposarcoma.

The chain has TRBV6-1 and TRBJ1-2, with 7 nucleotides matching TRBD1. Looked up from germline, CDR1 is MNHNS and CDR2 is SASEGT. This CDR3 region has 17 residues. J was trimmed by 7 bases and V by 0 bases; bases with no gene match: 14. CDR3 in amino acids: CASSEARQGINVRGYTF. The CDR3 DNA follows: TGTGCCAGCAGTGAAGCACGACAGGGTATTAATGTCCGTGGCTACACCTTC.

The chain links TRBV6-1 to TRBJ1-1; 9 bases line up with TRBD1. V lost 6 bases to trimming and J lost 4 bases; unmatched junction nucleotides: 6. The CDR3 has 14 amino acids. The germline V gene encodes CDR1 MNHNS and CDR2 SASEGT. CDR3 region: CASRQDRGATEAFF. CDR3 DNA sequence: TGTGCCAGCAGACAGGACAGGGGAGCCACTGAAGCTTTCTTT.

This clonotype occurred once. This chain joins TRBV7-8 and TRBJ2-1; 7 bases are a match to TRBD1. The DNA end favors TRBJ2-5, so the J call may be wrong. Germline V gene lookup returns CDR1 SGHVS and CDR2 FQNEAQ. The CDR3 has 15 amino acids. The CDR3 reads CASSPDRARQETQYF. CDR3 in DNA: TGTGCCAGCAGCCCAGACAGGGCCCGCCAGGAGACCCAGTACTTC.

This sequence joins TRBV6-6 and TRBJ2-3, with D uncertain. V lost 5 bases, J lost 9 bases, and 12 bases lay in between. The length of the CDR3 is 12 residues. Germline V gene lookup returns CDR1 MNHNY and CDR2 SVGAGI (reference sequence). The CDR3 nucleotides are TGTGCCAGCAGTCCGGGTCGAGGCACGCAGTATTTT. Protein: CASSPGRGTQYF.

Ten or more counts support this clonotype. The chain links TRBV6-6 to TRBJ1-5, with a weak D call TRBD1 (5 bases). CDR1 MNHNY and CDR2 SVGAGI come from the germline V gene (reference sequence). This CDR3 is built from 15 residues. With 0 bases removed from V and 1 base from J, the gap between germline ends came to 7 bases. The CDR3 is CASSYSGTSNQPQHF. The CDR3 DNA sequence: TGTGCCAGCAGTTACTCAGGGACGAGCAATCAGCCCCAGCATTTT.

This clonotype was observed at least ten times. The J gene is TRBJ2-5, the V gene TRBV24-1, with D possibly matching TRBD2 (7 bases). The DNA end lines up better with TRBJ2-7; the J call may be wrong. The germline gives CDR1 KGHDR, CDR2 SFDVKD. The CDR3 totals 13 residues. This chain's CDR3 is CATEGGTTYEQYF. DNA of the CDR3: TGTGCCACGGAAGGGGGGACTACCTACGAGCAGTACTTC.

This chain joins TRBV5-4 and TRBJ2-5; 12 nucleotides match TRBD2. The assigned J gene may be wrong: the sequence end matches TRBJ2-7 better. This CDR3 is built from 16 residues. Per the germline V gene, CDR1 is SGHNT and CDR2 is YYREEE (reference sequence). The chain's CDR3 is CASSFTSGGYSYEQYF. CDR3 sequence (DNA): TGTGCCAGCAGCTTTACTAGCGGGGGGTACTCCTACGAGCAGTACTTC.

This clonotype has a count of ten or more. The chain couples TRBV27 to TRBJ1-2, with TRBD1 identical over 7 bases. The CDR3 extends over 15 amino acids. V gave up 2 bases and J gave up 1 base; unmatched junction bases: 4. Looked up from germline, CDR1 is MNHEY and CDR2 is SMNVEV (reference sequence). The CDR3 nucleotides are TGTGCCAGCAGTTTACGGGCAGGGGGTAACTATGGCTACACCTTC. This gives the protein CASSLRAGGNYGYTF.

This clonotype is termed medium-sized. The chain links TRBV7-8 to TRBJ2-1; the D gene is possibly TRBD1 (7 bases). The V end lost 5 bases, the J end lost 10 bases, and 18 bases lay between the germline ends. The CDR3 contains 14 residues. Germline V CDR1 and CDR2: SGHVS, FQNEAQ. The CDR3 sequence: CASSQPGGPYEQFF. The CDR3 nucleotides are TGTGCCAGCAGCCAACCAGGGGGGCCCTACGAGCAGTTCTTC.

The rearrangement uses TRBV6-6 and TRBJ1-2; maybe TRBD1 (5 bases). Trimming took 5 bases from V and 5 from J, leaving 12 bases between them. Germline assignment: CDR1 MNHNY and CDR2 SVGAGI (reference sequence). The CDR3 extends over 13 amino acids. The CDR3 spells CASSPGTWYGYTF. The CDR3 DNA sequence: TGTGCCAGCAGTCCCGGGACCTGGTATGGCTACACCTTC.

In its sample, this clonotype ranks as large (0.1 to 1%). The chain couples TRBV6-1 to TRBJ2-5; 8 nucleotides align to TRBD2. The germline CDR1 and CDR2 sequences are MNHNS and SASEGT. V dropped 6 bases and J dropped 1; count of bases not matched to a gene: 10. The CDR3 is made up of 16 amino acids. As DNA, the CDR3 is TGTGCCAGCAGCTACCCAGCGGGAGAGGGCCAAGAGACCCAGTACTTC. This encodes CASSYPAGEGQETQYF.

V and J are TRBV6-1 and TRBJ2-3, with 7 bases identical to TRBD1. V gave up 6 bases and J gave up 6 bases; unmatched junction bases: 9. CDR1 is MNHNS, CDR2 SASEGT, per germline. CDR3 size: 14 residues. The CDR3 is CASRSQGMSDTQYF. The CDR3 nucleotides are TGTGCCAGCAGGTCACAGGGGATGTCCGATACGCAGTATTTT.

This clonotype occurred a few times. This rearrangement joins TRBV6-1 to TRBJ2-1, with D maybe TRBD1 (6 bases). The last part of the DNA fits TRBJ2-7 better; the J call may be wrong. The V gene's germline CDR1 is MNHNS and CDR2 SASEGT. This CDR3 has 15 residues. DNA for the CDR3: TGTGCCAGCAGTGAAGCGACAGGCGACTCCTACGAGCAGTACTTC. Translated: CASSEATGDSYEQYF.

This clonotype came up a few times. The J gene is TRBJ2-5, the V gene TRBV6-1; possibly TRBD1 or TRBD2 for D (5 bases each). This CDR3 contains 14 residues. CDR1 and CDR2 from the germline V gene are MNHNS and SASEGT. Trimming stripped 8 bases from V and 11 bases from J, with 24 bases between. CDR3 DNA: TGTGCCAGCGCAAGGGACCTGGTCTGGAATGAGCAGTACTTC. It codes for CASARDLVWNEQYF.

The chain carries TRBV7-8 and TRBJ2-3; D remains unclear. The CDR3 extends over 13 amino acids. With 5 bases removed from V and 6 bases from J, the gap between germline ends came to 12 bases. CDR1 is SGHVS and CDR2 is FQNEAQ in the germline V gene. CDR3 DNA: TGTGCCAGCAGCGCCCGCCTTGGGGATACGCAGTATTTT. This gives the protein CASSARLGDTQYF.

This clonotype was observed a handful of times. The chain combines TRBV7-6 with TRBJ2-7, with a possible D match to TRBD2 (5 bases). Trimming took off 3 bases at V and 3 bases at J, with 12 bases between the two ends. This CDR3 spans 14 amino acids. Germline loops: CDR1 SGHVS, CDR2 FNYEAQ. DNA for the CDR3: TGTGCCAGCAGCTTGGGGAGCGATGGCTACGAGCAGTACTTC. Protein: CASSLGSDGYEQYF.

By share, this clonotype ranks as medium-sized. The rearrangement links TRBV7-8 to TRBJ2-1; 11 nucleotides match TRBD2. Per germline, CDR1 SGHVS and CDR2 FQNEAQ. The CDR3 has 16 residues. V lost 5 bases to trimming and J lost 10 bases; unmatched junction nucleotides: 13. The CDR3 region is CASSPQGTSGVYEQFF. The CDR3 DNA reads TGTGCCAGCAGCCCTCAAGGGACTAGCGGAGTCTACGAGCAGTTCTTC. The variable domain in full, with the rest retrieved from reference TRBV7-8 and TRBJ2-1, is GAGVSQSPRYKVAKRGQDVALRCDPISGHVSLFWYQQALGQGPEFLTYFQNEAQLDKSGLPSDRFFAERPEGSVSTLKIQRTQQEDSAVYLCASSPQGTSGVYEQFFGPGTRLTVL.

The rearrangement links TRBV7-2 to TRBJ2-1, with D uncertain. This CDR3 region has 15 residues. V was trimmed by 6 bases and J by 6 bases, leaving 18 bases between them. CDR1 is SGHTA and CDR2 is FQGNSA in the germline V gene. The CDR3 here is CASRLTGSHSNEQFF. Here the CDR3 DNA reads TGTGCCAGCAGACTAACCGGGTCCCATAGCAATGAGCAGTTCTTC.

This clonotype was detected once. This sequence joins TRBV6-6 and TRBJ1-2; 8 bases agree with TRBD1. Per the germline V gene, CDR1 is MNHNY and CDR2 is SVGAGI (reference sequence). Unmatched junction bases numbered 4, after V lost 5 bases and J lost 5 bases. CDR3 size: 13 residues. CDR3 protein: CASSPGGWYGYTF. As DNA, the CDR3 is TGTGCCAGCAGTCCAGGGGGCTGGTATGGCTACACCTTC.

The chain links TRBV6-1 to TRBJ2-5; 13 positions agree with TRBD2. This CDR3 is 14 amino acids long. V lost 8 bases, J lost 11 bases, and 11 bases stayed unmatched. Germline V CDR1 and CDR2: MNHNS, SASEGT. The CDR3 region has the DNA TGTGCCAGCCGATGGACTAGCGGGAGCCGGGAGCAGTACTTC. Its protein is CASRWTSGSREQYF.

This chain joins TRBV6-1 and TRBJ1-1; tentative D call: TRBD1 (5 bases). The V end was cut by 11 bases, the J end by 2 bases, with 12 bases between. This CDR3 spans 12 amino acids. CDR1 and CDR2 (germline): MNHNS, SASEGT. The CDR3 nucleotides are TGTGCCGGGGGTGCACGCAACACTGAAGCTTTCTTT. Translating gives CAGGARNTEAFF.

V gene TRBV6-1 combines with J gene TRBJ2-1, with D hard to call. With 2 bases removed from V and 5 bases from J, the gap between germline ends came to 16 bases. Germline-derived CDR1 and CDR2 are MNHNS and SASEGT. The CDR3 totals 16 residues. CDR3 protein: CASSEIHTGRNNEQFF. CDR3 bases: TGTGCCAGCAGTGAAATACACACCGGTCGAAACAATGAGCAGTTCTTC.

This chain connects TRBV12-3 or TRBV12-4 to TRBJ1-1; no definite D call. The CDR3 covers 11 residues. Trimming took 8 bases from V and 4 from J, leaving 8 bases between them. The chain's CDR3 is CASLSPTEAFF. CDR3 nucleotides: TGTGCCAGCCTTTCCCCCACTGAAGCTTTCTTT.

This clonotype was counted a single time. This chain joins TRBV12-3 or TRBV12-4 and TRBJ2-5; a weak D match, TRBD2 (6 bases). The J call could be wrong; TRBJ2-1 is a better fit for the DNA end. CDR3 length: 13 residues. The CDR3 loop is CASSPSTSQEQFF. As DNA, the CDR3 is TGTGCCAGCAGTCCCTCGACTAGTCAGGAGCAGTTCTTC.

The V call is TRBV6-1, the J call TRBJ1-1; D is ambiguous. The germline V gene encodes CDR1 MNHNS and CDR2 SASEGT. The CDR3 has 12 residues. V was trimmed by 9 bases and J by 1 base, leaving 9 bases between them. The CDR3 protein is CASNYPNTEAFF. CDR3 coding DNA: TGTGCCAGTAATTACCCGAACACTGAAGCTTTCTTT.

This clonotype was detected once. The chain is built from TRBV6-1 and TRBJ1-2; the match to TRBD1 covers 7 bases. With 4 bases clipped from V and 1 base from J, the junction kept 6 bases outside the gene matches. Germline CDR1 is MNHNS and CDR2 is SASEGT. This CDR3 is 15 amino acids long. CDR3 sequence (DNA): TGTGCCAGCAGTGCAAGACAGGGAGGTAACTATGGCTACACCTTC. Its protein is CASSARQGGNYGYTF.